This TCR beta chain was retrieved from a study of T cells after yellow fever vaccination. CDR1 SGHRS and CDR2 YFSETQ come from the germline V gene. This CDR3 comprises 14 residues. J lost 7 bases, V lost 3 bases, and 6 bases had no gene match. TCRdb called the 5' RACE reads again in MiXCR, with one record for every CDR3 protein. Altogether 350,000 to 450,000 distinct CDR3 sequences are present, 6.2% being singletons, with the ten largest covering approximately 16%. The chain is built from TRBV5-1 and TRBJ2-1; 8 bases are shared with TRBD2. Sequencing used PBMCs, obtained 5 days after the yellow fever booster vaccination. This TCR came from a man younger than 45 who received the YFV17D yellow fever vaccine. DNA for the CDR3: TGCGCCAGCAGCTCGGGACTAGATAAGAATGAGCAGTTCTTC. This encodes CASSSGLDKNEQFF.